This T cell receptor (beta chain) was identified in a study of OX40 agonist ivuxolimab in advanced cancers. Study-wide background: From roughly 23 to 85 years was the age range, with a mean of approximately 63 years, and about 83% were male.

Germline loops: CDR1 SQVTM, CDR2 ANQGSEA. The V and J ends lost 4 bases and 1 base respectively, with 17 bases between them. The CDR3 runs 15 residues. The protocol was immunoSEQ multiplex PCR, while the TCRdb copy is restricted to in-frame clones and leaves out a portion. The table includes approximately 74,000 clones, around nine tenths detected once. The count of this clone is one. This clonotype was sampled from an adult with an advanced solid tumor such as melanoma, head and neck, liver or kidney cancer. This specimen was CD4+ or CD8+ T cells sorted from blood, taken in a trial of the OX40 agonist ivuxolimab. The chain is built from TRBV29-1 and TRBJ2-7; the D gene is possibly TRBD1 (7 bases). CDR3 coding DNA: TGCAGCGTTGGAGGGGGGACAGAAAATTCCTACGAGCAGTACTTC. Translated: CSVGGGTENSYEQYF.